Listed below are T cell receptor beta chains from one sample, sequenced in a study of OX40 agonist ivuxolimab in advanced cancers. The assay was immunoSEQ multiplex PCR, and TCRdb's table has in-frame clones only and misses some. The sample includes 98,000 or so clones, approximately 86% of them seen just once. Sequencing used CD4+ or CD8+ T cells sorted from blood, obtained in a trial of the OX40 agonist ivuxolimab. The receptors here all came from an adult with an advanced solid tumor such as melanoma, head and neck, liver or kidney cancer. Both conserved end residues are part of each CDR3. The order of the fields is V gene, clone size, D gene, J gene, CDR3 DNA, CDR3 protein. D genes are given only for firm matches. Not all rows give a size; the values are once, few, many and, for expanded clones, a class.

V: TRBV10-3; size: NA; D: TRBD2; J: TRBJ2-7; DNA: TGTGCCATCAAAGGAGGACTAGACTCCCGGGTCTCCTACGAGCAGTACTTC; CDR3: CAIKGGLDSRVSYEQYF
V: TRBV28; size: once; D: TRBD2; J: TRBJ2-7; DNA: TGTGCCAGCAGTGGTCTTAGCGGGAGGCTCTACGAGCAGTACTTC; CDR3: CASSGLSGRLYEQYF
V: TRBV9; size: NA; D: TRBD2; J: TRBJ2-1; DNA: TGTGCCAGCAGCGTCGGACTAGCGGGAAGAAATGAGCAGTTCTTC; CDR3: CASSVGLAGRNEQFF
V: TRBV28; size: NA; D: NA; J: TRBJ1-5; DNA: TGTGCCAGCAGGATGACTGGCAATCAGCCCCAGCATTTT; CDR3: CASRMTGNQPQHF
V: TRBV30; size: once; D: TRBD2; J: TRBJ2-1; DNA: TGTGCCTGGGCAAGCGGGGGCTCCTACAATGAGCAGTTCTTC; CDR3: CAWASGGSYNEQFF
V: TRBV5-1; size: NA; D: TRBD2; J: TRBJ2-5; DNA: TGCGCCAGCAGCTTATCCAGCGGGAGCGGAGTGACCCAGTACTTC; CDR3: CASSLSSGSGVTQYF
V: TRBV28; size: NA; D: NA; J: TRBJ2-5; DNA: TGTGCCAGCAGTCCTAGGGACTTTCAAGAGACCCAGTACTTC; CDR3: CASSPRDFQETQYF
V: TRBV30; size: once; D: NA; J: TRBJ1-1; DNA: TGTGCCTGGAGTCTCCGGCTGAGGACTGAAGCTTTCTTT; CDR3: CAWSLRLRTEAFF
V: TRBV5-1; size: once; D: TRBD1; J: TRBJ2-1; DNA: TGCGCCAGCAGCTTGGGACAGGGGTACAATGAGCAGTTCTTC; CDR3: CASSLGQGYNEQFF
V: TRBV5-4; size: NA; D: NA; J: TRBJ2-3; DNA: TGTGCCAGCGGCCGGAGGGGGGAGGGCCCCACAGATACGCAGTATTTT; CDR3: CASGRRGEGPTDTQYF